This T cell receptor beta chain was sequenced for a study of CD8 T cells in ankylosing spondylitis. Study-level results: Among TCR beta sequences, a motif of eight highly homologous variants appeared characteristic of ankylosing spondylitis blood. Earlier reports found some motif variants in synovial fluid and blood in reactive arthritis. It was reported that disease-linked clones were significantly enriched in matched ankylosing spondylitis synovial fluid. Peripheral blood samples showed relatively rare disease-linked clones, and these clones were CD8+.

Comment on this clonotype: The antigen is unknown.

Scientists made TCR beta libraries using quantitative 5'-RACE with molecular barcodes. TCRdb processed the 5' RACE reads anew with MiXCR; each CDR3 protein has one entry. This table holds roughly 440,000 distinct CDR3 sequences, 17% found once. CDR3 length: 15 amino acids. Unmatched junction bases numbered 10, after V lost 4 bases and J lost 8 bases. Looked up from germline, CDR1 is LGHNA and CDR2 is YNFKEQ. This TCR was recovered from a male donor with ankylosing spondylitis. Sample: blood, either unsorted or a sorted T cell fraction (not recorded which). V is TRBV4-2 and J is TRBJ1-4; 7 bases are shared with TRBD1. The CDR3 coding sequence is TGTGCCAGCAGCCTAAAGGGACAGCTTTGGGAAAAACTGTTTTTT. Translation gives CASSLKGQLWEKLFF.